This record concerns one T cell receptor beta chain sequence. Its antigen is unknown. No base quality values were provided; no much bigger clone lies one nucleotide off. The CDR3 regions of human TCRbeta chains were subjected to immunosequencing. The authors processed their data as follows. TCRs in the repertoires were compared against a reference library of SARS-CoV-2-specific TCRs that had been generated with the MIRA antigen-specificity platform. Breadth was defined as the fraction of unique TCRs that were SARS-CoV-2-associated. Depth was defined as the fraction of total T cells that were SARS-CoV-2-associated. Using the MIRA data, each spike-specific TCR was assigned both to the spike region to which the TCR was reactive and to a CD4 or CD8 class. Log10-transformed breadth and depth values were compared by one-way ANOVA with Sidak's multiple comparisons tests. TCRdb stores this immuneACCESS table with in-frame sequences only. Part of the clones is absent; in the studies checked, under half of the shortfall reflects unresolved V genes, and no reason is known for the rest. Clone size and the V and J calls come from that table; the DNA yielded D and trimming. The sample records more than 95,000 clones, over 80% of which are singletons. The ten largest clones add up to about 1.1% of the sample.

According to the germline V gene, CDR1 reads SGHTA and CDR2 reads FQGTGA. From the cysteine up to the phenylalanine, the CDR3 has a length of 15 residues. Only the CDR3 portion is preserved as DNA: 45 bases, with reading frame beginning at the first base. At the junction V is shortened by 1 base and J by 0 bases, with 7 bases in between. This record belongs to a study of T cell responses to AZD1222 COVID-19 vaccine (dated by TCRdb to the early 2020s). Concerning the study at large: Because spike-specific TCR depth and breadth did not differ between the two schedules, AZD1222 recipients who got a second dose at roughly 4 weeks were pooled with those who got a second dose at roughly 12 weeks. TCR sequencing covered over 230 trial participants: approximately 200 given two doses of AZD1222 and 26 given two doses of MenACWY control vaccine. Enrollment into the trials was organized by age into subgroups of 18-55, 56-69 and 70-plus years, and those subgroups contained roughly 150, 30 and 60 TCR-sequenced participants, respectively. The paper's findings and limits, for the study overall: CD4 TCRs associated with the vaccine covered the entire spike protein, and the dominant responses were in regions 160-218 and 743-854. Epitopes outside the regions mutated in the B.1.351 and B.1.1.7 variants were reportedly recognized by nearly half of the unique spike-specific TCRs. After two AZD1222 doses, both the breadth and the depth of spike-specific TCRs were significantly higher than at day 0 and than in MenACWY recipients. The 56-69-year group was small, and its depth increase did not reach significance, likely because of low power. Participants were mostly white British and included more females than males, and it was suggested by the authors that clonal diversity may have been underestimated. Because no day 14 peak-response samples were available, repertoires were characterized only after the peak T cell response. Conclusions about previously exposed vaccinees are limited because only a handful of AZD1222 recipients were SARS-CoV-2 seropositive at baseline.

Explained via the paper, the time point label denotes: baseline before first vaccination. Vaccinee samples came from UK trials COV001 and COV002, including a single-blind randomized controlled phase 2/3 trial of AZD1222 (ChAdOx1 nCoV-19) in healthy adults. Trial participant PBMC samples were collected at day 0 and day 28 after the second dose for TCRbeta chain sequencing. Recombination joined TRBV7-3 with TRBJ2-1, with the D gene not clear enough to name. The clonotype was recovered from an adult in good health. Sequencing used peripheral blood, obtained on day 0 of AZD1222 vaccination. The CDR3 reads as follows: CASSLKASSYNEQFF. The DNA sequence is TGTGCCAGCAGCTTAAAGGCTAGCTCCTACAATGAGCAGTTCTTC. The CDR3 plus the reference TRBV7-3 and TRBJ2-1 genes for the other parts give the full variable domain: GAGVSQTPSNKVTEKGKYVELRCDPISGHTALYWYRQSLGQGPEFLIYFQGTGAADDSGLPNDRFFAVRPEGSVSTLKIQRTERGDSAVYLCASSLKASSYNEQFFGPGTRLTVL.